This T cell receptor (beta chain) derives from a study of Tregs in tolerant kidney transplant recipients. Broader study findings: Expanding Tregs on activated donor B cells appeared to best identify donor-specific TCRbeta clones. Few patients were studied, so findings need validation in larger groups. Tolerant patients' donor-specific Tregs expanded beyond overall Tregs, suggesting antigen-driven growth.

Concerning this clone itself: What it binds is unknown. Other DNA sequences in this sample translate to the same CDR3.

The CDR3 sequence is 13 residues long. Germline CDR1 SGDLS, CDR2 YYNGEE. Trimming cost V 0 bases and J 1 base, with 4 bases left between them. Clones were sequenced by immunoSEQ multiplex PCR, and TCRdb holds only the in-frame ones, with some missing. This table holds roughly 66,000 clones, over 85% found once. This sequence originates from a human donor who received a combined kidney and bone marrow transplant. The genes are TRBV9 and TRBJ1-1; D is undetermined. The starting material was CD8+ T cells from blood, obtained before the transplant. CDR3: CASSVGANTEAFF. The CDR3 nucleotides are TGTGCCAGCAGCGTAGGAGCGAACACTGAAGCTTTCTTT. Full variable domain (outside the CDR3, taken from reference TRBV9 and TRBJ1-1): DSGVTQTPKHLITATGQRVTLRCSPRSGDLSVYWYQQSLDQGLQFLIQYYNGEERAKGNILERFSAQQFPDLHSELNLSSLELGDSALYFCASSVGANTEAFFGQGTRLTVV.